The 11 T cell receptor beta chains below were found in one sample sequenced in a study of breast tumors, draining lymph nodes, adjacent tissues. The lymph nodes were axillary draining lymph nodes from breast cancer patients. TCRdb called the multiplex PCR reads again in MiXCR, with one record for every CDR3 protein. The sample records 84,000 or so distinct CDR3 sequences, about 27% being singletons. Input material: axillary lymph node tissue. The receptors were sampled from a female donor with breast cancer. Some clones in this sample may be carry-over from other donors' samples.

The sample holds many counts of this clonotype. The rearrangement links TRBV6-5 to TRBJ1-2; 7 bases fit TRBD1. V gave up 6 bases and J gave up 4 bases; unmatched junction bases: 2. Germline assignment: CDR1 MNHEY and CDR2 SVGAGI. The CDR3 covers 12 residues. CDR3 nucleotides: TGTGCCAGCAGCAGACAGGGCTATGGCTACACCTTC. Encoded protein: CASSRQGYGYTF.

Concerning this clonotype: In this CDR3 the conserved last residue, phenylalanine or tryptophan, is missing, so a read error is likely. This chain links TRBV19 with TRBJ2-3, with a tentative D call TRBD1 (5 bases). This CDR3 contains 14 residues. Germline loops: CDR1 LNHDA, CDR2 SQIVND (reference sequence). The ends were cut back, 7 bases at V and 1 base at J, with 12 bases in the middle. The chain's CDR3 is CASNDRRGTDTQYS. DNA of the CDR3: TGTGCCAGTAATGACCGCAGGGGCACAGATACGCAGTATTCT.

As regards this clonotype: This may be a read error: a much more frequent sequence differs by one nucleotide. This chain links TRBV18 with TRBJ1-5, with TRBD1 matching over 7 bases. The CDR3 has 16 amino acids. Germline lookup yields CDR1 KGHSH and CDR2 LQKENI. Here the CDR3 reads CASSRSGGEANRPQHF. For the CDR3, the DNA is TGTGCCAGCTCACGCTCAGGGGGGGAAGCCAATCGGCCCCAGCATTTT. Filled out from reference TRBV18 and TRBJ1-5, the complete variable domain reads NAGVMQNPRHLVRRRGQEARLRCSPMKGHSHVYWYRQLPEEGLKFMVYLQKENIIDESGMPKERFSAEFPKEGPSILRIQQVVRGDSAAYFCASSRSGGEANRPQHFGDGTRLSIL.

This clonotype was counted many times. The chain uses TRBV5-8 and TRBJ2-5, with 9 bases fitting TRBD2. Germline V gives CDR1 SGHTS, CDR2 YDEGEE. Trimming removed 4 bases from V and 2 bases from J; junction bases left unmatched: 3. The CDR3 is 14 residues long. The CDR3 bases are TGTGCCAGCAGCCTTAGCGGGAGACAAGAGACCCAGTACTTC. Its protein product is CASSLSGRQETQYF.

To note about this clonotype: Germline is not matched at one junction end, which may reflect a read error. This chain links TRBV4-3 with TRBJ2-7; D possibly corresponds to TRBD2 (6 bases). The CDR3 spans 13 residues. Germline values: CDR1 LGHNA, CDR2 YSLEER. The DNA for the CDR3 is TGCGCCAGCAGCCAAGAGTTTTGGGGGGAGCAGCATTTC. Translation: CASSQEFWGEQHF.

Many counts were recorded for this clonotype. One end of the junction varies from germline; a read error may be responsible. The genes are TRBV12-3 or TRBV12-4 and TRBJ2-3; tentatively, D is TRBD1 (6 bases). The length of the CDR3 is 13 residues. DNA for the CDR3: TGTGCCAGCCGACGACAGGACACAGATACGCAGTGTTTT. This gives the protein CASRRQDTDTQCF.

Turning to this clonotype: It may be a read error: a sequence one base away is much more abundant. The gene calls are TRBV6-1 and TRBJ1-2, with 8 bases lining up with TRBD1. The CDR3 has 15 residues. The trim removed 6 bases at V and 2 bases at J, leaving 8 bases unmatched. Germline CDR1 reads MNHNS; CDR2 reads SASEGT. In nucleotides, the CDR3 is TGTGCCAGCAGCCCCGGGACAGGAAACAACTATGGCTACACCTTC. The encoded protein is CASSPGTGNNYGYTF.

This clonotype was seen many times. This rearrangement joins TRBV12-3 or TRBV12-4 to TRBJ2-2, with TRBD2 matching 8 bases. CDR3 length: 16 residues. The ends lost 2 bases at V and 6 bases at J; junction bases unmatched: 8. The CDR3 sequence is CASSLPSGRSPGELFF. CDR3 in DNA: TGTGCCAGCAGTTTACCGAGCGGGAGATCCCCCGGGGAGCTGTTTTTT.

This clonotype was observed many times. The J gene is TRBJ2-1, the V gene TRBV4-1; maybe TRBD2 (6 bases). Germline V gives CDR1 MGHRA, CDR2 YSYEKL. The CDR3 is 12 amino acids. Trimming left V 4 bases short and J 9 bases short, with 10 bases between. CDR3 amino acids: CASSPTGVEQFF. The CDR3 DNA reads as TGCGCCAGCAGCCCTACGGGGGTTGAGCAGTTCTTC.

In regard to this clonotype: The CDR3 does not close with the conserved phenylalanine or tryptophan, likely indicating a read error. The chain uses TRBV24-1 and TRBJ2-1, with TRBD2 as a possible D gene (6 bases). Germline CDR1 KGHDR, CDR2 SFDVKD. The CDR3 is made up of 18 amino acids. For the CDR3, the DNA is TGCGCCACCAGTGAACCCCCCGGGACTGGAAGCTCCTACAATGAGCAGTTCCTC. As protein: CATSEPPGTGSSYNEQFL.

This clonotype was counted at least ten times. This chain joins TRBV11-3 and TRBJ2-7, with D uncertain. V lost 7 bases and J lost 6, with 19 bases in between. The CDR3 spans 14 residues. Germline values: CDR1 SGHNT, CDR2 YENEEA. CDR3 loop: CASKQRSRRSEQYF. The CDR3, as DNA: TGTGCCAGCAAACAACGGAGTAGGAGATCCGAGCAGTACTTC.